Shown below are 17 T cell receptor beta chains from a single sample sequenced in a study of cytomegalovirus exposure and HLA in healthy donors. Amplification used 60 Vbeta primers and 13 Jbeta primers. Repertoires were generated with immunoSEQ multiplex PCR, while TCRdb's copy carries only in-frame clones and drops some. The sample carries around 130,000 clones, more than 80% recorded once. The specimen was PBMCs. The receptors originated from a man aged 40-55 years in good health and CMV-seronegative.

This chain uses TRBV10-3 with TRBJ1-1; TRBD1 might be the D (5 bases). The length of the CDR3 is 18 residues. The germline V gene encodes CDR1 ENHRY and CDR2 SYGVKD. The V and J ends lost 3 bases and 4 bases respectively, with 24 bases between them. CDR3 coding DNA: TGTGCCATCAGTGACCCCCCAGGGAAAACCGGAGTGGGCACTGAAGCTTTCTTT. This encodes CAISDPPGKTGVGTEAFF.

The chain carries TRBV5-1 and TRBJ2-5, with unresolved D. CDR1 and CDR2 from the germline V gene are SGHRS and YFSETQ. V was cut by 4 bases and J by 5 bases, with 12 bases left in between. This CDR3 has 13 amino acids. CDR3: CASSPAVVETQYF. CDR3 nucleotide sequence: TGCGCCAGCAGCCCCGCGGTTGTGGAGACCCAGTACTTC.

J is TRBJ1-5 and V is TRBV7-9; 8 bases fit TRBD1. Trimming removed 4 bases from V and 1 base from J; junction bases left unmatched: 15. CDR3 size: 19 residues. CDR1 is SEHNR, CDR2 FQNEAQ, per germline (reference sequence). DNA for the CDR3: TGTGCCAGCAGCTCCGACAGGGGCCCACTCAAAGGCAGCAATCAGCCCCAGCATTTT. It encodes CASSSDRGPLKGSNQPQHF.

The chain recombines TRBV28 with TRBJ2-1, with D possibly being TRBD2 (6 bases). The germline V and J ends were trimmed by 6 bases and 15 bases, with 27 bases remaining between them. This CDR3 has 15 amino acids. Germline CDR1 MDHEN, CDR2 SYDVKM. The CDR3 sequence: CASSPGSSEESRLFF. The CDR3 DNA is TGTGCCAGCAGCCCCGGGAGCTCGGAAGAATCGCGGCTGTTCTTC.

This chain joins TRBV18 and TRBJ1-1; 7 bases agree with TRBD1. The junction had 5 bases not matched to a gene; V was cut back by 1 base and J by 0 bases. CDR3 length equals 16 residues. Germline CDR1 and CDR2: KGHSH and LQKENI. CDR3 nucleotide sequence: TGTGCCAGCTCACCACAGGGGGCAACTATGAACACTGAAGCTTTCTTT. This gives the protein CASSPQGATMNTEAFF.

The rearrangement links TRBV7-9 to TRBJ2-7, with 7 bases that match TRBD1. The trim removed 0 bases at V and 0 bases at J, leaving 2 bases unmatched. Per the germline V gene, CDR1 is SEHNR and CDR2 is FQNEAQ (reference sequence). The CDR3 contains 15 residues. CDR3 in amino acids: CASSLAGGFSYEQYF. DNA for the CDR3: TGTGCCAGCAGCTTAGCAGGGGGCTTCTCCTACGAGCAGTACTTC.

For this clone: The CDR3 carries no conserved terminal phenylalanine or tryptophan, so it likely arises from a read error. The chain has TRBV30 and TRBJ1-4; no definite D call. V lost 1 base and J 10 bases, leaving 13 bases between the germline ends. The CDR3 extends over 13 amino acids. Germline-derived CDR1 and CDR2 are GTSNPN and SVGIG (reference sequence). In DNA, the CDR3 is TGTGCCTGGAGTGGGTCGGGAATGGGAAAACTGTTTGTT. Protein: CAWSGSGMGKLFV.

This clone was seen only once. The gene calls are TRBV7-6 and TRBJ2-5; D is unclear. With 4 bases removed from V and 5 bases from J, the gap between germline ends came to 11 bases. CDR3 size: 13 residues. Germline V gene lookup returns CDR1 SGHVS and CDR2 FNYEAQ. In DNA form, the CDR3 reads TGTGCCAGCAGCTCGTTTGGCTCTGAGACCCAGTACTTC. It yields the protein CASSSFGSETQYF.

V is TRBV28 and J is TRBJ2-7; D perhaps matches TRBD1 (5 bases). Germline CDR1 is MDHEN and CDR2 is SYDVKM. This CDR3 is 15 amino acids long. The germline V and J ends were trimmed by 5 bases and 2 bases, with 16 bases remaining between them. The CDR3 reads CASSASRGSPYEQYF. CDR3 sequence (DNA): TGTGCCAGCAGTGCGTCTAGGGGCTCCCCCTACGAGCAGTACTTC.

The rearrangement uses TRBV5-1 and TRBJ1-1; D uncertain. Deletions cut 1 base from V and 0 bases from J, with 7 bases between. Germline-derived CDR1 and CDR2 are SGHRS and YFSETQ. The CDR3 extends over 14 amino acids. The CDR3 loop reads CASSLTDMNTEAFF. For the CDR3, the DNA is TGCGCCAGCAGCTTGACAGACATGAACACTGAAGCTTTCTTT.

This clone was counted a single time. V and J are TRBV7-9 and TRBJ1-1; D is possibly TRBD1 (5 bases). The V end lost 1 base, the J end lost 0 bases, and 6 bases lay between the germline ends. The CDR3 length is 14 residues. CDR1 SEHNR and CDR2 FQNEAQ come from the germline V gene (reference sequence). This CDR3 reads CASSLDRMNTEAFF. In DNA form, the CDR3 reads TGTGCCAGCAGCTTAGACAGGATGAACACTGAAGCTTTCTTT.

The chain recombines TRBV5-6 with TRBJ2-1; the match to TRBD2 covers 10 bases. This CDR3 is 15 amino acids long. CDR1 and CDR2 from the germline V gene are SGHDT and YYEEEE. With 4 bases clipped from V and 7 bases from J, the junction kept 8 bases outside the gene matches. CDR3 residues: CASSQAGGPQNEQFF. The CDR3 DNA reads TGTGCCAGCAGCCAAGCGGGGGGGCCTCAGAATGAGCAGTTCTTC.

The CDR3 sequence is CASSVGGLNQPQHF. The CDR3 nucleotides are TGTGCCAGCAGTGTGGGTGGGCTCAATCAGCCCCAGCATTTT. The chain is built from TRBV2 and TRBJ1-5; D is uncertain. Trimming shortened V by 4 bases and J by 3 bases, and 10 bases separated the two germline ends. Germline V lookup: CDR1 SNHLY, CDR2 FYNNEI. The length of the CDR3 is 14 residues.

The chain carries TRBV7-9 and TRBJ1-5; D uncertain. V gave up 5 bases and J gave up 6 bases, with 17 bases separating them. CDR1 and CDR2 (germline): SEHNR, FQNEAQ (reference sequence). The CDR3 spans 15 residues. The CDR3, as DNA: TGTGCCAGCAGCCCCTACGGGCGGGAGGGTCAGCCCCAGCATTTT. Translated, it gives CASSPYGREGQPQHF.

The chain is built from TRBV7-2 and TRBJ2-2; 8 bases are a match to TRBD2. This CDR3 spans 15 amino acids. Germline CDR1 is SGHTA and CDR2 is FQGNSA. Trimming cost V 2 bases and J 4 bases; bases outside gene matches: 3. In DNA, the CDR3 is TGTGCCAGCAGCTTAACTAGCGGAATCACCGGGGAGCTGTTTTTT. It yields the protein CASSLTSGITGELFF.

V and J are TRBV19 and TRBJ1-1; weak D call: TRBD1 (6 bases). This CDR3 region has 14 residues. V dropped 5 bases and J dropped 0 bases, with 10 bases sitting between them. From germline, CDR1 is LNHDA and CDR2 SQIVND (reference sequence). CDR3 residues: CASSATGLNTEAFF. The CDR3 nucleotides are TGTGCCAGTAGTGCAACAGGGTTGAACACTGAAGCTTTCTTT.

J is TRBJ2-1 and V is TRBV5-1; 9 bases align to TRBD2. The V and J ends lost 0 bases and 8 bases, in that order; junction bases with no gene match: 6. CDR1 SGHRS and CDR2 YFSETQ come from the germline V gene. CDR3 size: 15 residues. DNA of the CDR3: TGCGCCAGCAGCTTGGGCCTAGCGGGAAGGGATGAGCAGTTCTTC. It translates to CASSLGLAGRDEQFF.